The 7 T cell receptor beta chains below come from one sample, sequenced in a study of blood T cell repertoires in COVID-19. Method: immunoSEQ multiplex PCR; TCRdb's copy keeps in-frame clones and lacks some. The top ten clones hold 1.9% of a sample with around 200,000 clones, about 90% of them seen once. The sequencing input was peripheral blood. The origin of the receptors is a man between 40 and 49 years old with active or convalescent COVID-19.

This clone was observed a few times. The V call is TRBV4-1, the J call TRBJ1-2, with D perhaps matching TRBD1 (5 bases). The CDR3 runs to 15 residues. The ends were cut back, 0 bases at V and 6 bases at J, with 14 bases in the middle. CDR1 and CDR2 (germline): MGHRA, YSYEKL. CDR3 nucleotides: TGCGCCAGCAGCCAAGATTGGGGGGGGATGGATGGCTACACCTTC. Translated, it gives CASSQDWGGMDGYTF.

The genes are TRBV28 and TRBJ1-2; TRBD1 matches 9 bases. The germline CDR1 and CDR2 sequences are MDHEN and SYDVKM. The CDR3 has 14 amino acids. V gave up 6 bases and J gave up 7 bases; unmatched junction bases: 9. The CDR3 loop reads CASRTGQGTGGYTF. The CDR3 DNA follows: TGTGCCAGCAGAACGGGACAGGGCACGGGTGGCTACACCTTC.

The CDR3 coding sequence is TGTGCCAGCAGCTTGGTTCCGGGAGGGGGCTACACCTTC. Translated: CASSLVPGGGYTF. The chain has TRBV5-8 and TRBJ1-2; D is unclear. There are 13 residues in the CDR3. CDR1 SGHTS and CDR2 YDEGEE come from the germline V gene. With 0 bases removed from V and 8 bases from J, the gap between germline ends came to 11 bases.

This clone was seen a handful of times. V and J are TRBV5-1 and TRBJ1-2, with 7 bases aligning to TRBD1. V shed 4 bases, J shed 7 bases, and the junction held 7 bases outside the gene matches. In germline, CDR1 is SGHRS, CDR2 YFSETQ. The CDR3 is 13 amino acids. CDR3 sequence: CASSQGQPGGYTF. The CDR3 nucleotides read TGCGCCAGCAGCCAGGGACAGCCCGGTGGCTACACCTTC.

The chain employs TRBV29-1 and TRBJ1-1; 8 bases align to TRBD1. V dropped 6 bases and J dropped 5; count of bases not matched to a gene: 8. The CDR3 is 13 amino acids. CDR1 SQVTM and CDR2 ANQGSEA come from the germline V gene. The CDR3 DNA follows: TGCAGCGTCCTAAAGACAGGGGCTACTGAAGCTTTCTTT. Its protein is CSVLKTGATEAFF.

The J gene is TRBJ1-2, the V gene TRBV7-9; the D gene is possibly TRBD1 (5 bases). This CDR3 region has 13 residues. V dropped 2 bases and J dropped 8 bases, with 12 bases sitting between them. Germline values: CDR1 SEHNR, CDR2 FQNEAQ (reference sequence). The CDR3 protein is CASSLQGGVGYTF. The CDR3 nucleotides read TGTGCCAGCAGCTTACAGGGCGGGGTAGGCTACACCTTC. The variable domain in full, with the rest retrieved from reference TRBV7-9 and TRBJ1-2, is DTGVSQNPRHKITKRGQNVTFRCDPISEHNRLYWYRQTLGQGPEFLTYFQNEAQLEKSRLLSDRFSAERPKGSFSTLEIQRTEQGDSAMYLCASSLQGGVGYTFGSGTRLTVV.

The chain couples TRBV9 to TRBJ2-2; D is possibly TRBD2 (5 bases). This CDR3 has 16 amino acids. Trimming took 4 bases from V and 0 from J, leaving 13 bases between them. Per germline, CDR1 SGDLS and CDR2 YYNGEE. The CDR3 region is CASSTPERANTGELFF. The DNA of the CDR3 is TGTGCCAGCAGCACCCCTGAGAGGGCGAACACCGGGGAGCTGTTTTTT.